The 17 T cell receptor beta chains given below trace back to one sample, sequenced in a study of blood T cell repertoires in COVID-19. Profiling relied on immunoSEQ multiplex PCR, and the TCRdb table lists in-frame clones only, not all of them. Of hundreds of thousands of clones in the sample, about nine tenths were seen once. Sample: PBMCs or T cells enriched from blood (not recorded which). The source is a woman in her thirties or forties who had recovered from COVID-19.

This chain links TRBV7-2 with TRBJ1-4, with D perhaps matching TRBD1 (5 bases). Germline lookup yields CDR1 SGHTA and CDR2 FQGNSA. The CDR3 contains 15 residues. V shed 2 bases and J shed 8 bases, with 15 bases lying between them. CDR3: CASSLMARAGEKLFF. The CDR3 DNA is TGTGCCAGCAGCTTAATGGCCAGGGCTGGGGAAAAACTGTTTTTT.

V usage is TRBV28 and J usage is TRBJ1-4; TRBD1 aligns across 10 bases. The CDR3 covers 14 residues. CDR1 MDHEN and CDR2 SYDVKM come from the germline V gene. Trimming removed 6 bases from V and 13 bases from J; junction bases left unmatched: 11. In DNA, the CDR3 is TGTGCCAGCAGATCGACAGGGGGCCAACGTGGACTGTTTTTT. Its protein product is CASRSTGGQRGLFF.

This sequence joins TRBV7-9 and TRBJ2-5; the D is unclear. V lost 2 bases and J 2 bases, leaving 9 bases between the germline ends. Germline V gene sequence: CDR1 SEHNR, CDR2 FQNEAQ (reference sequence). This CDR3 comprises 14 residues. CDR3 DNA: TGTGCCAGCAGCTTATCGTGGCAGCAAGAGACCCAGTACTTC. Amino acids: CASSLSWQQETQYF.

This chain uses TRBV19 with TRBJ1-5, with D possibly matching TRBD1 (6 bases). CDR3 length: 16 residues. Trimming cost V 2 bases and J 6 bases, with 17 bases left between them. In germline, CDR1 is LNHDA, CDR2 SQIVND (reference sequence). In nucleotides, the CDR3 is TGTGCCAGTAGTATAATGGGGGCAGGAGGTTCTCAGCCCCAGCATTTT. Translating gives CASSIMGAGGSQPQHF.

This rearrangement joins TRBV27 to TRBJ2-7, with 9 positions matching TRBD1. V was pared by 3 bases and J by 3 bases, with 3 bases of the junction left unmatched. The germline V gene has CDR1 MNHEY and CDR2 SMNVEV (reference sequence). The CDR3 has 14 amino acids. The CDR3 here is CASSLGQGFYEQYF. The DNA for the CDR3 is TGTGCCAGCAGTTTGGGACAGGGCTTCTACGAGCAGTACTTC.

CDR3 sequence: CASSLPASGNPLPSNEQFF. The CDR3 region has the DNA TGTGCCAGCAGCTTACCGGCTAGCGGGAATCCACTCCCTTCCAATGAGCAGTTCTTC. The rearrangement links TRBV7-9 to TRBJ2-1, with 9 positions matching TRBD2. Per the germline V gene, CDR1 is SEHNR and CDR2 is FQNEAQ (reference sequence). With V trimmed by 2 bases and J by 6 bases, 17 bases remained unmatched. The CDR3 spans 19 residues.

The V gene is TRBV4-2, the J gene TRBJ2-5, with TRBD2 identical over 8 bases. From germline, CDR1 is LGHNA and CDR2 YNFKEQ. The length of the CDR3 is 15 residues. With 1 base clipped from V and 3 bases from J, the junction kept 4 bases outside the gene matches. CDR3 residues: CASSQVTSGKETQYF. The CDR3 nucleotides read TGTGCCAGCAGCCAAGTAACTAGCGGAAAAGAGACCCAGTACTTC.

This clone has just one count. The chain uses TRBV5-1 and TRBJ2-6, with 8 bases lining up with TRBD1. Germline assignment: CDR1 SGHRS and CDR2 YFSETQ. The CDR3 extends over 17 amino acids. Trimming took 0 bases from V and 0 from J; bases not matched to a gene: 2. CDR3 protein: CASSLGQGISGANVLTF. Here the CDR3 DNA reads TGCGCCAGCAGCTTGGGACAGGGGATCTCTGGGGCCAACGTCCTGACTTTC.

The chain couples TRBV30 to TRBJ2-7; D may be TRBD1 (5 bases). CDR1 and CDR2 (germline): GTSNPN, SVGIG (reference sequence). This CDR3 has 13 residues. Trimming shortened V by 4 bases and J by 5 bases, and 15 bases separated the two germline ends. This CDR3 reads CAWKVGVVNEQYF. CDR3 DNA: TGTGCCTGGAAGGTAGGGGTTGTCAACGAGCAGTACTTC.

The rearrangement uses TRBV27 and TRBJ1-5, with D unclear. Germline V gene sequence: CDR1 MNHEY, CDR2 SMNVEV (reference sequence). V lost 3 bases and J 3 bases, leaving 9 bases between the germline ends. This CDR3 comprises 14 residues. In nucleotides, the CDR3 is TGTGCCAGCAGTTTCCGGGGAATCAATCAGCCCCAGCATTTT. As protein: CASSFRGINQPQHF.

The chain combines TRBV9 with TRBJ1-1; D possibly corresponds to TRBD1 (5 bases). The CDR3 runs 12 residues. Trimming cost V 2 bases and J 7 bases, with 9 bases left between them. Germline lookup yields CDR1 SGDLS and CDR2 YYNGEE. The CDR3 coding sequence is TGTGCCAGCAGCGTTGGGGGAGGTGAAGCTTTCTTT. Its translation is CASSVGGGEAFF.

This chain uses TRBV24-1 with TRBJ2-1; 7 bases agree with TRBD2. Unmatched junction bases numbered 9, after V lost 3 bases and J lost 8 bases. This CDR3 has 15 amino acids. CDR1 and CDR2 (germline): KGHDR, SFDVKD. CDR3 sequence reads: CATSDPSRLAYEQFF. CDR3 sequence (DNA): TGTGCCACCAGTGATCCCTCACGACTAGCTTATGAGCAGTTCTTC.

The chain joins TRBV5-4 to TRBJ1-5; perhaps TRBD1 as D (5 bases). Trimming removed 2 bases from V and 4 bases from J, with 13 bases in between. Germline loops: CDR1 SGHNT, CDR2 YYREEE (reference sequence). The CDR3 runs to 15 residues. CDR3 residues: CASSLDAGGNQPQHF. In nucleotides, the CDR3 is TGTGCCAGCAGCTTAGACGCCGGGGGGAATCAGCCCCAGCATTTT.

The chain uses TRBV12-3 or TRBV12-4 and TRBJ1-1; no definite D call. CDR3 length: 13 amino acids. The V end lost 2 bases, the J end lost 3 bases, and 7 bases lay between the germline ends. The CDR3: CASSLWRDTEAFF. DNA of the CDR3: TGTGCCAGCAGTTTATGGAGGGACACTGAAGCTTTCTTT.

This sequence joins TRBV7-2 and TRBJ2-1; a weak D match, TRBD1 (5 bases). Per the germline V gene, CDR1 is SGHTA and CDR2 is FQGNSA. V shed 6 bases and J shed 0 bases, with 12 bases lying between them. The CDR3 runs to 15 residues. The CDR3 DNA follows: TGTGCCAGCAGTTTCGACAGAAGCTCCTACAATGAGCAGTTCTTC. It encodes CASSFDRSSYNEQFF.

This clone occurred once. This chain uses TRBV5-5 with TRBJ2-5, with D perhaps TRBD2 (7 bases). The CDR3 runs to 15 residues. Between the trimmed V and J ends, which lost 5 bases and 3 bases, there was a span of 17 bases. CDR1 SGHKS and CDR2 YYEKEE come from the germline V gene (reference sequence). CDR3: CASSFGGAGKETQYF. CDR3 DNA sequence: TGTGCCAGCAGTTTTGGGGGGGCAGGGAAAGAGACCCAGTACTTC.

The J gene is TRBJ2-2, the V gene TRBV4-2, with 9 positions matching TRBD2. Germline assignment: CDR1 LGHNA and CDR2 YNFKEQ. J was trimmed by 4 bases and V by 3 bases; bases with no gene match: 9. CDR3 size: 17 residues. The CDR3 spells CASSQGGAGGVTGELFF. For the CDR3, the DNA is TGTGCCAGCAGCCAGGGGGGTGCGGGAGGGGTCACCGGGGAGCTGTTTTTT.